A single sample gave rise to the 16 T cell receptor beta chains below, sequenced in a study of siplizumab effects on memory and regulatory T cells. Sequencing used immunoSEQ multiplex PCR; TCRdb keeps in-frame clones, though not all of them. The repertoire holds some 100,000 clones, with about 91% as singletons. Material: CD4+ T cells sorted from blood. The receptor set was obtained from a human donor in good health. Some clones in this sample may be carry-over from other donors' samples.

V gene TRBV19 combines with J gene TRBJ2-7; possible D gene TRBD2, 6 bases. Trimming removed 7 bases from V and 2 bases from J, with 15 bases in between. Germline V gives CDR1 LNHDA, CDR2 SQIVND (reference sequence). The CDR3 has 14 amino acids. This chain's CDR3 is CASKVRGGTYEQYF. CDR3 bases: TGTGCCAGTAAAGTAAGGGGCGGGACCTACGAGCAGTACTTC.

J is TRBJ1-1 and V is TRBV15; D is uncertain. The CDR3 consists of 14 residues. V was trimmed by 1 base and J by 0 bases, leaving 6 bases between them. Germline loops: CDR1 LNHNV, CDR2 YYDKDF (reference sequence). The chain's CDR3 is CATSRGKMNTEAFF. In nucleotides, the CDR3 is TGTGCCACCAGCAGAGGTAAGATGAACACTGAAGCTTTCTTT.

J is TRBJ2-2 and V is TRBV5-6; no definite D call. V was clipped by 1 base and J by 4 bases, with 8 bases between them. The V gene's germline CDR1 is SGHDT and CDR2 YYEEEE. The CDR3 is 14 residues long. DNA for the CDR3: TGTGCCAGCAGCTTGTTACAGAGCACCGGGGAGCTGTTTTTT. Its protein is CASSLLQSTGELFF. The whole variable domain, remainder taken from reference TRBV5-6 and TRBJ2-2, is DAGVTQSPTHLIKTRGQQVTLRCSPKSGHDTVSWYQQALGQGPQFIFQYYEEEERQRGNFPDRFSGHQFPNYSSELNVNALLLGDSALYLCASSLLQSTGELFFGEGSRLTVL.

The rearrangement links TRBV27 to TRBJ2-7; 10 bases fit TRBD1. J lost 2 bases, V lost 0 bases, and 1 base had no gene match. The CDR3 is made up of 15 amino acids. Germline lookup yields CDR1 MNHEY and CDR2 SMNVEV (reference sequence). CDR3 bases: TGTGCCAGCAGTTTATCGACAGGGGGCCCCTACGAGCAGTACTTC. It yields the protein CASSLSTGGPYEQYF.

The V call is TRBV9, the J call TRBJ2-7; D might be TRBD2 (6 bases). Germline loops: CDR1 SGDLS, CDR2 YYNGEE. CDR3 length: 15 amino acids. V shed 0 bases and J shed 0 bases, with 10 bases lying between them. The CDR3 DNA follows: TGTGCCAGCAGCGTAGACGGAGGGAGCTCCTACGAGCAGTACTTC. Protein sequence: CASSVDGGSSYEQYF.

The V gene is TRBV11-3, the J gene TRBJ2-1, with D possibly TRBD2 on 7 matching bases. The CDR3 loop spans 20 amino acids. Trimming left V 4 bases short and J 0 bases short, with 25 bases between. Looked up from germline, CDR1 is SGHNT and CDR2 is YENEEA. This chain's CDR3 is CASSSSSGGGRGVSYNEQFF. The CDR3 DNA reads as TGTGCCAGCAGCTCCTCTAGCGGCGGGGGCCGGGGAGTCTCCTACAATGAGCAGTTCTTC.

The CDR3: CASSSEFNEKLFF. Written as DNA, the CDR3 is TGTGCCAGCAGCTCGGAGTTCAATGAAAAACTGTTTTTT. The gene calls are TRBV6-6 and TRBJ1-4; no clear D gene. The CDR3 totals 13 residues. The germline V and J ends were trimmed by 6 bases and 5 bases, with 10 bases remaining between them. Germline V gene data show CDR1 as MNHNY and CDR2 as SVGAGI (reference sequence).

The chain recombines TRBV5-1 with TRBJ2-5; TRBD1 or TRBD2 may be the D gene (5 bases each). CDR1 and CDR2 (germline): SGHRS, YFSETQ. The V gene lost 5 bases and the J gene lost 5 bases, with 19 bases spanning the gap. The CDR3 runs to 15 residues. This CDR3 reads CASSTPGAREETQYF. In nucleotides, the CDR3 is TGCGCCAGCAGTACTCCCGGGGCGAGGGAGGAGACCCAGTACTTC.

The V and J genes are TRBV9 and TRBJ2-3; either TRBD1 or TRBD2 may supply D (6 bases each). Trimming stripped 0 bases from V and 4 bases from J, with 12 bases between. Looked up from germline, CDR1 is SGDLS and CDR2 is YYNGEE. The CDR3 contains 15 residues. CDR3 coding DNA: TGTGCCAGCAGCGTAGGGCCGGGGGCCTCAGATACGCAGTATTTT. Translated, it gives CASSVGPGASDTQYF.

The chain couples TRBV9 to TRBJ2-1, with D perhaps TRBD2 (5 bases). Trimming cost V 0 bases and J 2 bases, with 9 bases left between them. CDR1 and CDR2 (germline): SGDLS, YYNGEE. The CDR3 runs 15 residues. DNA for the CDR3: TGTGCCAGCAGCGTAGGGTGGGAGACCTACAATGAGCAGTTCTTC. Its protein is CASSVGWETYNEQFF.

The chain carries TRBV7-6 and TRBJ1-1, with TRBD1 matching over 7 bases. Germline CDR1 reads SGHVS; CDR2 reads FNYEAQ. This CDR3 comprises 13 residues. Trimming at V came to 6 bases and at J to 3 bases, leaving 4 bases not matched to a gene. CDR3 coding DNA: TGTGCCAGCAGATTTGACAGGGACACTGAAGCTTTCTTT. Encoded protein: CASRFDRDTEAFF. The full variable domain, with the rest looked up from reference TRBV7-6 and TRBJ1-1, is GAGVSQSPRYKVTKRGQDVALRCDPISGHVSLYWYRQALGQGPEFLTYFNYEAQQDKSGLPNDRFSAERPEGSISTLTIQRTEQRDSAMYRCASRFDRDTEAFFGQGTRLTVV.

The V call is TRBV12-5, the J call TRBJ2-2; D gene ambiguous. The V gene's germline CDR1 is LGHNT and CDR2 FRNRAP. This CDR3 comprises 12 residues. V was shortened by 2 bases and J by 8 bases, with 6 bases between the two germline ends. CDR3 nucleotides: TGTGCTAGTGGTTTGAGGCTAGGGGAGCTGTTTTTT. Translating gives CASGLRLGELFF.

The V and J genes are TRBV5-8 and TRBJ2-3; perhaps D is TRBD1 or TRBD2 (5 bases each). The CDR3 is made up of 12 amino acids. Germline values: CDR1 SGHTS, CDR2 YDEGEE. V lost 3 bases, J lost 8 bases, and 10 bases lay in between. The CDR3 DNA reads as TGTGCCAGCAGCTCTAGTGGGGGTACGCAGTATTTT. Amino acid sequence: CASSSSGGTQYF.

This clone was counted a single time. The V and J genes are TRBV29-1 and TRBJ2-2, with a weak D call TRBD1 (7 bases). Germline V gene data show CDR1 as SQVTM and CDR2 as ANQGSEA. V lost 3 bases to trimming and J lost 6 bases, with 14 bases between them. CDR3 size: 14 residues. CDR3 region: CSVDRGASSGELFF. The CDR3 DNA sequence: TGCAGCGTTGACAGGGGGGCGAGTTCCGGGGAGCTGTTTTTT.

The chain has TRBV10-1 and TRBJ2-5; 8 bases are shared with TRBD2. This CDR3 is built from 15 residues. CDR1 WNHNN and CDR2 SYGVQD come from the germline V gene (reference sequence). V gave up 2 bases and J gave up 4 bases; unmatched junction bases: 6. CDR3 amino acids: CASSEGTAGGETQYF. The CDR3 bases are TGCGCCAGCAGTGAGGGAACTGCGGGAGGAGAGACCCAGTACTTC.

The V and J genes are TRBV7-3 and TRBJ1-5, with TRBD1 matching 8 bases. Trimming removed 5 bases from V and 3 bases from J; junction bases left unmatched: 9. The CDR3 covers 16 residues. Germline CDR1 SGHTA, CDR2 FQGTGA. DNA for the CDR3: TGTGCCAGCAGCCCCCAACAGGGGGGCGCCAATCAGCCCCAGCATTTT. It codes for CASSPQQGGANQPQHF.